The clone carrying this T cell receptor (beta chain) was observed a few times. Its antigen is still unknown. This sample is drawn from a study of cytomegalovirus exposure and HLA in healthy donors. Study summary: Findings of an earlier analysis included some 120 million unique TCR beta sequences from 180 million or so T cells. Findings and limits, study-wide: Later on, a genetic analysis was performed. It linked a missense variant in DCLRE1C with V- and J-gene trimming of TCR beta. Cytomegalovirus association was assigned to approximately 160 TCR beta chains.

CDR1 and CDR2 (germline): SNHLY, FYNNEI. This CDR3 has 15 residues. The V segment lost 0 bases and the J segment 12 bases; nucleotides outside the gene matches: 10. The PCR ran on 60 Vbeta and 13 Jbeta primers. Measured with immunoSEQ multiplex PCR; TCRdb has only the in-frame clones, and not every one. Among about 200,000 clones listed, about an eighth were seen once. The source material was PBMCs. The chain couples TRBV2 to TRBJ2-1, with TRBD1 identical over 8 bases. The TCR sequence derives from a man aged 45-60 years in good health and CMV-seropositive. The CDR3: CASSEAFGTGRPQFF. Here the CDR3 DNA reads TGTGCCAGCAGTGAAGCGTTTGGGACAGGCCGTCCGCAGTTCTTC.